A selection of T cell receptor beta chains follows, all from one sample in a study of cytomegalovirus exposure and HLA in healthy donors. Assay: immunoSEQ multiplex PCR; the TCRdb copy retains only in-frame clones and omits some. Among tens of thousands of clones listed, 90% to 95% were seen once. Sequenced: PBMCs. Receptors were obtained from a woman between 18 and 30 years old in good health and CMV-seronegative. CDR3s include the opening cysteine and the closing phenylalanine or tryptophan. Only part of the rows carry a size: once, few, many, or a class if the clone is expanded.

clone_size | v_call | cdr3_aa
- | TRBV9 | CASSPQWREETQYF
- | TRBV7-9 | CASSTERQGSYEQYF
- | TRBV4-1 | CASSHGQGSRMNTEAFF
- | TRBV2 | CASGDSAEAFF
- | TRBV18 | CASSHRGNYGYTF
- | TRBV25-1 | CASSEELLSYEQYF
- | TRBV18 | CASSPARDTDTQYF
- | TRBV27 | CASSFTRGLGEQFF
- | TRBV12-5 | CASGLAGLAGANEQFF
- | TRBV6-6 | CASSGGFHTF
- | TRBV29-1 | CSVGGGMTYEQYF
- | TRBV5-1 | CASKVREGIYEQYF
- | TRBV7-2 | CASSLARSRGETQYF
- | TRBV2 | CASSEALLRQGYEQYF
- | TRBV10-3 | CAISAQGLETQYF
- | TRBV11-3 | CASSPETGELFF
- | TRBV29-1 | CSVDDTGASEAFF
- | TRBV2 | CASSEDKMYGYTF
- | TRBV7-6 | CASSFAGRLNTGELFF
- | TRBV15 | CATSRDGGRNTEAFF
once | TRBV6-1 | CASSEGGSYEQYF
- | TRBV18 | CASSISRLAGETQYF
- | TRBV14 | CASSHLTTNYGYTF
- | TRBV7-8 | CASSLARRGDYGYTF
- | TRBV10-3 | CAIRATDSQLGAQYF
- | TRBV6-4 | CASSDSEEGANYGYTF
- | TRBV7-8 | CASSLTSRGNSYNEQFF
- | TRBV12-5 | CASGLAPRSGKRNEQFF
- | TRBV29-1 | CSVETAGGTYNEQFF
- | TRBV5-1 | CASSPRGLLQGVSNEQFF
few | TRBV28 | CASSLYAGGSYNEQFF
- | TRBV11-2 | CASSPLRAGYEQYF
- | TRBV5-1 | CASSLSPMDTEAFF
- | TRBV4-1 | CASSQDYRGVGEQYF
- | TRBV28 | CASSFVGSSYNEQFF
- | TRBV10-1 | CASSRDRDYEQYF
- | TRBV7-2 | CASSFGTGRSDTQYF
- | TRBV14 | CASSQGTVETQYF
- | TRBV7-9 | CASSAPGISGNTIYF
- | TRBV6-1 | CASSDIGSSYNEQFF
- | TRBV5-1 | CASSRPGQGSGQRYNEQFF
- | TRBV25-1 | CASSGPQGITDTQYF
- | TRBV9 | CASRAEEQYF
- | TRBV5-1 | CASSLADGRARYEQYF
- | TRBV19 | CASSITGETYEQYF